A single sample gave rise to the 30 T cell receptor beta chains below, sequenced in a study of tumor-infiltrating lymphocytes in primary liver carcinoma. Total RNA amounting to around 530 ng was the source from which TCR beta cDNA was made with a constant-region primer. The TCR beta library was amplified through three nested multiplex PCR rounds in a modified ARM-PCR procedure. The two initial PCR rounds, approximately 10 cycles each, used TRBV1-TRBV30 forward and C-beta reverse primers. From the multiplex PCR reads, TCRdb called clonotypes with MiXCR, one entry per CDR3 protein. In the table there are about 330,000 distinct CDR3 sequences, approximately 64% of which are singletons. Unsorted whole blood supplied the blood RNA, and germline DNA was isolated too. Sequencing used peripheral blood. All receptors derive from a man aged 35 to 55 with primary liver carcinoma and hepatitis B virus infection.

The chain recombines TRBV7-9 with TRBJ1-5; TRBD1 is a possible D gene (5 bases). V lost 7 bases and J 2 bases, leaving 15 bases between the germline ends. The germline gives CDR1 SEHNR, CDR2 FQNEAQ (reference sequence). The CDR3 is 15 residues long. In DNA form, the CDR3 reads TGTGCCAGCACCGCCGCTGGGGCTGGCAATCAGCCCCAGCATTTT. It yields the protein CASTAAGAGNQPQHF.

The chain combines TRBV6-5 with TRBJ1-3, with a weak D call TRBD1 (6 bases). The germline V gene has CDR1 MNHEY and CDR2 SVGAGI. The ends were cut back, 8 bases at V and 3 bases at J, with 11 bases in the middle. The CDR3 runs 13 residues. This CDR3 is CASVPDSGNTIYF. The CDR3 DNA reads as TGTGCCAGCGTTCCGGACAGTGGAAACACCATATATTTT.

On this clonotype itself: A junction end diverges from the germline sequence, so it may reflect a read error. The rearrangement uses TRBV11-2 and TRBJ2-2; TRBD2 aligns across 14 bases. Germline V gives CDR1 SGHAT, CDR2 FQNNGV. CDR3 length: 15 residues. Here the CDR3 DNA reads TGTCCCAGCGGCGGGACTAGCGGGAGCACCGGGGAGCTGTTTTTT. This encodes CPSGGTSGSTGELFF.

As to this clonotype: This sequence may be a read error, since a much larger clone differs from it by one base. The rearrangement joins TRBV4-1 to TRBJ2-3; weak D call: TRBD2 (5 bases). Trimming removed 0 bases at V and 5 bases at J, with 9 bases between. CDR3 length: 14 amino acids. Germline V CDR1 and CDR2: MGHRA, YSYEKL. CDR3 sequence reads: CASSQEEGIDTQYF. As DNA, the CDR3 is TGCGCCAGCAGCCAAGAAGAGGGTATAGATACGCAGTATTTT.

Of note for this clonotype: A much larger clonotype is one base distant, so this may be a read error. This chain connects TRBV12-3 or TRBV12-4 to TRBJ2-7, with 10 bases identical to TRBD1. The V segment lost 7 bases and the J segment 2 bases; nucleotides outside the gene matches: 8. The CDR3 has 15 amino acids. The CDR3 bases are TGTGCCAGCATCCTGGGACAGGGGCCAGCCTACGAGCAGTACTTC. This codes for CASILGQGPAYEQYF.

The count of this clonotype is one. The CDR3 coding sequence is TGCGCCAGCAGTAGGGCCGCGACAGGGCAAGAGACCCAGTACTTC. Its translation: CASSRAATGQETQYF. The rearrangement uses TRBV5-1 and TRBJ2-5; TRBD1 matches at 7 bases. The junction had 9 bases not matched to a gene; V was cut back by 5 bases and J by 2 bases. The germline V gene encodes CDR1 SGHRS and CDR2 YFSETQ. The CDR3 has 15 residues.

The table lists this clonotype with many counts. The genes are TRBV12-3 or TRBV12-4 and TRBJ2-7, with D perhaps matching TRBD1 (6 bases). There are 16 residues in the CDR3. V lost 7 bases and J 7 bases, leaving 26 bases between the germline ends. The CDR3 region has the DNA TGTGCCAGCACCGGACAGACATCGGGACGCCAAGGAGAGCAGTACTTC. Translating it yields CASTGQTSGRQGEQYF.

In this sample, this clonotype turned up many times. This sequence joins TRBV29-1 and TRBJ1-2, with 8 nucleotides matching TRBD1. The length of the CDR3 is 12 residues. CDR1 SQVTM and CDR2 ANQGSEA come from the germline V gene. The J segment lost 3 bases and the V segment lost 6 bases, leaving 3 bases of the junction unmatched. Here the CDR3 DNA reads TGCAGCGTCCTGACAGGGGACTATGGCTACACCTTC. This codes for CSVLTGDYGYTF.

The chain combines TRBV30 with TRBJ2-7; D not certain. The germline CDR1 and CDR2 sequences are GTSNPN and SVGIG (reference sequence). The CDR3 sequence is 13 residues long. Trimming stripped 2 bases from V and 3 bases from J, with 11 bases between. The CDR3 coding sequence is TGTGCCTGGAGTTATTCAGGATACTACGAGCAGTACTTC. Its translation: CAWSYSGYYEQYF.

The genes are TRBV11-2 and TRBJ2-2; 11 bases map to TRBD2. CDR3 length: 19 amino acids. CDR1 is SGHAT, CDR2 FQNNGV, per germline. Germline trimming cut 5 bases from V and 5 bases from J; bases unmatched to any gene: 16. For the CDR3, the DNA is TGTGCCAGCAGCAATGAGCCTAGCGGGAGGTCGGGGAGGACCGGGGAGCTGTTTTTT. Protein: CASSNEPSGRSGRTGELFF.

Details on this clonotype: A much larger clone is a single base away; this may be a read error. The chain employs TRBV5-5 and TRBJ2-7, with D possibly matching TRBD1 (6 bases). CDR3 length: 15 amino acids. Germline CDR1 and CDR2: SGHKS and YYEKEE (reference sequence). V lost 7 bases and J 4 bases, leaving 21 bases between the germline ends. Here the CDR3 DNA reads TGTGCCAGCGGCCTCTCTTCAAACAGGGATTACGAGCAGTACTTC. This gives the protein CASGLSSNRDYEQYF.

This clonotype has only one observation. A much larger clone sits a single nucleotide away, making a read error possible. This chain uses TRBV29-1 with TRBJ2-7, with 7 bases identical to TRBD1. The CDR3 totals 14 residues. The V segment lost 5 bases and the J segment 6 bases; nucleotides outside the gene matches: 13. Germline values: CDR1 SQVTM, CDR2 ANQGSEA. CDR3 residues: CSVSGTAPKSEQYF. DNA for the CDR3: TGCAGCGTTTCCGGGACAGCCCCTAAAAGCGAGCAGTACTTC.

Points on this clonotype: This clone may be a read error of a much larger clone one base away. The V and J genes are TRBV6-1 and TRBJ2-5, with a possible D match to TRBD2 (5 bases). The germline gives CDR1 MNHNS, CDR2 SASEGT. The CDR3 contains 15 residues. The chain's CDR3 is CVSTPSEGVGETQYF. Here the CDR3 DNA reads TGTGTCAGCACCCCTTCAGAGGGAGTGGGGGAGACCCAGTACTTC.

This clonotype was found many times. The chain has TRBV10-3 and TRBJ2-7; 7 bases match TRBD1. With 10 bases clipped from V and 3 bases from J, the junction kept 9 bases outside the gene matches. Germline CDR1 is ENHRY and CDR2 is SYGVKD. The CDR3 runs 13 residues. The CDR3 region is CATGARQGYEQYF. CDR3 bases: TGTGCCACCGGTGCGAGACAGGGCTACGAGCAGTACTTC.

This clonotype was seen only a few times. V and J are TRBV5-1 and TRBJ2-5; no clear D gene. The ends were cut back, 5 bases at V and 7 bases at J, with 15 bases in the middle. The length of the CDR3 is 13 residues. Germline V gene lookup returns CDR1 SGHRS and CDR2 YFSETQ. The CDR3 bases are TGCGCCAGCAGTCCGGAAAACCCCGGGACCCAGTACTTC. It is translated as CASSPENPGTQYF.

Turning to this clonotype: One junction end disagrees with the germline gene, perhaps due to a read error. This rearrangement joins TRBV14 to TRBJ2-1, with 7 bases fitting TRBD2. Germline CDR1 and CDR2: SGHDN and FVKESK. This CDR3 has 14 amino acids. In DNA form, the CDR3 reads TGTGCCAGCAGCACGACTTGGCGGGGGAATGGGCAGTTCTTC. Amino acid sequence: CASSTTWRGNGQFF.

For this clonotype: This could be a read error, since a much larger clone is one nucleotide away. The gene calls are TRBV29-1 and TRBJ2-7; D remains ambiguous. The CDR3 length is 10 residues. Trimming took 5 bases from V and 6 from J, leaving 8 bases between them. Germline V gene lookup returns CDR1 SQVTM and CDR2 ANQGSEA. Written as DNA, the CDR3 is TGCAGCGTTCCAGCACGCGAGCAGTACTTC. Translation gives CSVPAREQYF.

This clonotype was seen a handful of times. The chain is built from TRBV11-3 and TRBJ1-2; possibly TRBD1 for D (6 bases). Germline V CDR1 and CDR2: SGHNT, YENEEA. There are 13 residues in the CDR3. The V end lost 5 bases, the J end lost 4 bases, and 11 bases lay between the germline ends. CDR3 coding DNA: TGTGCCAGCAGCCCTACAGGGTTCTATGGCTACACCTTC. Amino acids: CASSPTGFYGYTF.

The chain couples TRBV5-1 to TRBJ2-2, with 10 bases lining up with TRBD2. V shed 3 bases, J shed 3 bases, and the junction held 2 bases outside the gene matches. Per germline, CDR1 SGHRS and CDR2 YFSETQ. This CDR3 is 15 amino acids long. The CDR3 here is CASSSGTSDTGELFF. The CDR3 nucleotides read TGCGCCAGCAGCTCTGGGACTAGCGACACCGGGGAGCTGTTTTTT.

This clonotype was seen once. This may be a read error: a much more frequent sequence differs by one nucleotide. The chain employs TRBV12-3 or TRBV12-4 and TRBJ2-5; perhaps TRBD2 as D (5 bases). V dropped 6 bases and J dropped 11 bases, with 31 bases sitting between them. The CDR3 runs to 17 residues. The CDR3 DNA reads TGTGCCAGCAGCTTTGGAAATCGCGGGTTCCGTAACAATGAGCAGTACTTC. Translating gives CASSFGNRGFRNNEQYF.

The rearrangement links TRBV6-1 to TRBJ2-7; D not certain. Germline V gene data show CDR1 as MNHNS and CDR2 as SASEGT. V lost 4 bases and J lost 5, with 12 bases in between. The CDR3 runs 13 residues. CDR3 in DNA: TGTGCCAGCAGTGGATCCCTACTCCACGAGCAGTACTTC. It encodes CASSGSLLHEQYF.

The rearrangement joins TRBV4-2 to TRBJ2-3, with a possible D match to TRBD2 (5 bases). The CDR3 runs to 16 residues. V was clipped by 0 bases and J by 4 bases, with 14 bases between them. The V gene's germline CDR1 is LGHNA and CDR2 YNFKEQ. CDR3 loop: CASSQEPKARADTQYF. The DNA of the CDR3 is TGTGCCAGCAGCCAAGAACCGAAGGCGAGGGCAGATACGCAGTATTTT.

Of note for this clonotype: A much larger clone is a single base away; this may be a read error. The genes are TRBV4-2 and TRBJ2-7; D ambiguous. CDR1 is LGHNA, CDR2 YNFKEQ, per germline. The CDR3 covers 13 residues. In DNA, the CDR3 is TGTGCCATCAGCGCTACACGCTCCTACGAGCAGTACTTC. Translating it yields CAISATRSYEQYF.

Comments on this clonotype: This CDR3 is missing its conserved last phenylalanine or tryptophan, likely due to a read error. The rearrangement links TRBV11-2 to TRBJ2-3; D gene uncertain. V lost 4 bases and J 2 bases, leaving 10 bases between the germline ends. The CDR3 sequence is 14 residues long. CDR1 and CDR2 (germline): SGHAT, FQNNGV. The CDR3 loop is CASSWAGHTDTQYL. As DNA, the CDR3 is TGTGCCAGCAGCTGGGCAGGTCACACAGATACGCAGTATTTA.

The chain couples TRBV5-4 to TRBJ1-1; D gene unclear. This CDR3 is 15 amino acids long. Germline CDR1 SGHNT, CDR2 YYREEE (reference sequence). V lost 2 bases, J lost 5 bases, and 16 bases lay in between. The CDR3 loop is CASSLPSGVGTEAFF. CDR3 bases: TGTGCCAGCAGCTTACCGTCCGGGGTAGGGACTGAAGCTTTCTTT.

The V gene is TRBV5-1, the J gene TRBJ2-4, with D perhaps assigned TRBD1 or TRBD2 (5 bases each). Germline values: CDR1 SGHRS, CDR2 YFSETQ. The V end lost 3 bases, the J end lost 6 bases, and 16 bases lay between the germline ends. This CDR3 is built from 15 residues. The CDR3 sequence is CASSWGPGIGNIQYF. The CDR3 DNA follows: TGCGCCAGCAGCTGGGGACCTGGGATTGGAAACATTCAGTACTTC.

Note on this clonotype: A read error may account for a junction end that differs from germline. The J gene is TRBJ2-3, the V gene TRBV11-3; D may be TRBD1 (5 bases). This CDR3 is 16 amino acids long. Germline lookup yields CDR1 SGHNT and CDR2 YENEEA. Written as DNA, the CDR3 is TGTGCCAGCAGTTTAGATTCGGATAGGGGAACAGATACGCAGTATTTT. Translating gives CASSLDSDRGTDTQYF.

In this sample, this clonotype turned up many times. The chain joins TRBV11-2 to TRBJ2-3; 8 bases agree with TRBD2. J gave up 4 bases and V 5 bases, and 20 bases lay outside the gene matches. The CDR3 is 19 amino acids. CDR1 and CDR2 from the germline V gene are SGHAT and FQNNGV. The CDR3 is CASSHLGARREGGPDTQYF. For the CDR3, the DNA is TGTGCCAGCAGCCATTTAGGTGCACGTCGGGAGGGTGGGCCAGATACGCAGTATTTT.

Notes on this clonotype: One end of the junction does not line up with germline, which may come from a read error. The J gene is TRBJ1-5, the V gene TRBV4-2; tentatively, D is TRBD1 (5 bases). This CDR3 has 14 residues. In germline, CDR1 is LGHNA, CDR2 YNFKEQ. This CDR3 is CASRQVQGNQPQHF. The CDR3 DNA is TGTGCCAGCCGCCAAGTCCAGGGTAATCAGCCCCAGCATTTT.

This sequence joins TRBV6-2 or TRBV6-3 and TRBJ1-5; D perhaps matches TRBD1 (5 bases). V was clipped by 2 bases and J by 1 base, with 12 bases between them. Germline V lookup: CDR1 MNHEY, CDR2 SVGEGT. This CDR3 contains 16 residues. The CDR3 sequence: CASSYRPDRSNQPQHF. CDR3 DNA: TGTGCCAGCAGTTACCGACCTGACAGAAGCAATCAGCCCCAGCATTTT.